This is a list of T cell receptor beta chains from one sample in a study of T cell repertoires in cytomegalovirus infection. These receptors have no known antigen. TCRdb independently ran MiXCR on the reads; one entry per CDR3 protein. The data contain about a million distinct CDR3 sequences, about a third of them singletons. The sample in question was cultured CD8+ T cells from PBMCs, obtained from culture after CMV antigen stimulation. Every receptor here comes from a human donor in good health (CMV status not recorded). Some clones in this sample may be carry-over from other donors' samples. The CDR3 runs from the conserved cysteine through the conserved F or W. D genes are given only for firm matches. Clone size, where shown, is once, few, many, or a class for clones that have expanded.

TRBJ1-2	TRBV19	NA	NA	CASSIEHWGGSNYGYTF	TGTGCCAGTAGTATCGAGCATTGGGGGGGTTCTAACTATGGCTACACCTTC
TRBJ2-2	TRBV5-6	NA	NA	CASYHRDIDTGELFF	TGTGCCAGCTACCACCGGGACATCGACACCGGGGAGCTGTTTTTT
TRBJ1-5	TRBV12-3/TRBV12-4	TRBD1	few	CASSRDRGPGQPQHF	TGTGCCAGCAGCCGTGACAGGGGCCCAGGTCAGCCCCAGCATTTT
TRBJ1-1	TRBV6-5	NA	few	CASESGGSTEAFF	TGTGCCAGCGAGTCCGGGGGCAGCACTGAAGCTTTCTTT
TRBJ1-2	TRBV28	NA	few	CASTPQGAGGYTF	TGTGCCAGCACCCCTCAGGGCGCGGGGGGCTACACCTTC
TRBJ2-1	TRBV4-2	TRBD2	NA	CASSLTLAGGPNEQFF	TGTGCCAGCAGCCTAACCCTAGCGGGGGGGCCCAATGAGCAGTTCTTC
TRBJ1-5	TRBV6-1	NA	many	CASSEAMFDRNQPQHF	TGTGCCAGCAGTGAAGCTATGTTCGACAGGAATCAGCCCCAGCATTTT
TRBJ2-7	TRBV7-9	TRBD1	NA	CASSPDLQGNEQYF	TGTGCCAGCAGCCCGGACTTACAGGGGAACGAGCAGTACTTC
TRBJ2-3	TRBV6-6	NA	NA	CASSYSDHRGTDTQYF	TGTGCCAGCAGTTATTCCGACCACCGGGGCACAGATACGCAGTATTTT
TRBJ1-3	TRBV6-5	NA	NA	CASSYSQENTIYF	TGTGCCAGCAGTTACTCTCAGGAAAACACCATATATTTT
TRBJ1-2	TRBV27	TRBD1	NA	CASSSGQGPTYNYGYTF	TGTGCCAGCAGTTCGGGACAGGGGCCAACCTACAACTATGGCTACACCTTC
TRBJ1-6	TRBV19	NA	NA	CASIGGAAPGNSPLHF	TGTGCCAGTATTGGGGGCGCCGCCCCGGGTAATTCACCCCTCCACTTT
TRBJ2-2	TRBV7-9	TRBD1	NA	CASSARATGEYTGELFF	TGTGCCAGCAGCGCCCGGGCGACAGGGGAATACACCGGGGAGCTGTTTTTT
TRBJ1-2	TRBV20-1	NA	NA	CSAESRDYGYTF	TGCAGTGCGGAGAGCAGGGACTATGGCTACACCTTC
TRBJ2-1	TRBV2	NA	few	CASRDRLKQFF	TGTGCCAGCAGGGACAGATTAAAACAGTTCTTC
TRBJ2-5	TRBV7-9	NA	NA	CASSLKGRPTQYF	TGTGCCAGCAGCTTAAAGGGGCGGCCGACCCAGTACTTC
TRBJ1-4	TRBV7-9	NA	NA	CADRPPGEKLFF	TGTGCAGACAGGCCCCCGGGTGAAAAACTGTTTTTT
TRBJ2-2	TRBV19	NA	NA	CASSIYPGELFF	TGTGCCAGTAGTATTTACCCCGGGGAGCTGTTTTTT
TRBJ1-3	TRBV9	TRBD1	NA	CASSPDRLSGNTIYF	TGTGCCAGCAGCCCGGACAGGCTCTCTGGAAACACCATATATTTT
TRBJ2-1	TRBV6-6	NA	NA	CASSADNYNEQFF	TGTGCCAGCAGTGCGGACAACTACAATGAGCAGTTCTTC
TRBJ2-3	TRBV24-1	TRBD2	few	CATSDRTSGLSTDTQYF	TGTGCCACCAGTGATCGGACTAGCGGGCTCAGCACAGATACGCAGTATTTT
TRBJ2-3	TRBV4-1	TRBD2	NA	CASSQERRGGSDTQYF	TGCGCCAGCAGCCAAGAAAGGCGGGGGGGCTCAGATACGCAGTATTTT
TRBJ1-2	TRBV29-1	NA	NA	CSVPGTDIYGYTF	TGCAGCGTCCCCGGGACGGATATCTATGGCTACACCTTC
TRBJ2-1	TRBV7-4	TRBD1	NA	CASWGQEGDEQFF	TGTGCCTCCTGGGGACAGGAAGGGGATGAGCAGTTCTTC
TRBJ2-1	TRBV12-3/TRBV12-4	TRBD1	many	CASWDRGPYNEQFF	TGTGCCAGCTGGGACAGGGGCCCCTACAATGAGCAGTTCTTC
TRBJ1-4	TRBV7-9	TRBD1	NA	CASSSSGTGLEKLFF	TGTGCCAGCAGCTCATCCGGGACAGGGTTGGAAAAACTGTTTTTT
TRBJ2-3	TRBV7-9	NA	many	CASSAPTDTQYF	TGTGCCAGCAGCGCCCCTACGGATACGCAGTATTTT
TRBJ1-2	TRBV19	TRBD1	few	CASSLDRTSNYGYTF	TGTGCCAGTAGCCTGGACAGGACCTCTAACTATGGCTACACCTTC
TRBJ2-7	TRBV27	NA	NA	CASSFRQLTSYEQYF	TGTGCCAGCAGTTTTAGACAGCTAACCTCCTACGAGCAGTACTTC
TRBJ1-5	TRBV6-1	NA	NA	CASSEHENQPQHF	TGTGCCAGCAGTGAGCATGAGAATCAGCCCCAGCATTTT
TRBJ2-1	TRBV9	NA	few	CASSPLGVNEQFF	TGTGCCAGCAGCCCCCTCGGGGTTAATGAGCAGTTCTTC
TRBJ2-1	TRBV7-6	NA	many	CASSLLLDIYNEQFF	TGTGCCAGCAGCTTGCTCCTTGACATTTACAATGAGCAGTTCTTC
TRBJ2-7	TRBV2	NA	few	CASVGRGRPYEQYF	TGTGCCAGCGTGGGGAGGGGGAGACCCTACGAGCAGTACTTC
TRBJ1-1	TRBV11-2	NA	few	CASSLGPGPPEAFF	TGTGCCAGCAGCTTAGGACCAGGGCCCCCTGAAGCTTTCTTT
TRBJ2-1	TRBV4-1	NA	NA	CASSQSHGTRDNEQFF	TGCGCCAGCAGCCAGTCGCACGGTACTCGCGACAATGAGCAGTTCTTC
TRBJ2-1	TRBV24-1	NA	few	CATSEGFNEQFF	TGTGCCACCAGTGAAGGGTTCAATGAGCAGTTCTTC
TRBJ2-3	TRBV28	NA	few	CASSLGLATSTDTQYF	TGTGCCAGCAGTTTAGGGCTAGCCACTAGCACAGATACGCAGTATTTT
TRBJ1-2	TRBV7-9	NA	NA	CASRTGVPNYGYTF	TGTGCCAGCAGGACCGGGGTGCCTAACTATGGCTACACCTTC
TRBJ2-3	TRBV27	TRBD2	NA	CASSFGPGGTQYF	TGTGCCAGCAGTTTCGGCCCGGGAGGGACGCAGTATTTT
TRBJ2-1	TRBV27	TRBD2	few	CASSLFWRGTNSYNEQFF	TGTGCCAGCAGTTTATTCTGGCGGGGGACGAACTCCTACAATGAGCAGTTCTTC